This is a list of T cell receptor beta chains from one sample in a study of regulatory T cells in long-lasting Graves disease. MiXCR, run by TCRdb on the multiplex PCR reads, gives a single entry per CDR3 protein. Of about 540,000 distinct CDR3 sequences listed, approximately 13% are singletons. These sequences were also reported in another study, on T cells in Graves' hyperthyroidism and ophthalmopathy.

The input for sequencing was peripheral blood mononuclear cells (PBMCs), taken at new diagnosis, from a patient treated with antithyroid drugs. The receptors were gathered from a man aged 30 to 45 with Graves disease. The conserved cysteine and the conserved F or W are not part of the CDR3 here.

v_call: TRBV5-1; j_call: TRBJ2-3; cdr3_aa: ASSRGLSDTQY
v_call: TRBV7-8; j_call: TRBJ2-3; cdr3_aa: ASSLAAVADTQY
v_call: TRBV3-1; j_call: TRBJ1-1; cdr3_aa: ASSQGSGLAF
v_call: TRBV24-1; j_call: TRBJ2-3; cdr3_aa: ATSDRNLNSGDTQY
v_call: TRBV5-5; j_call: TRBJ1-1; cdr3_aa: ASSLGRAQGGTEAF
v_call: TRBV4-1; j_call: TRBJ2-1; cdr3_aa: ASSNGGRSTNNEQF
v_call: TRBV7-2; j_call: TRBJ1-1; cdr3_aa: ASSLTLGTVATRNTEAF
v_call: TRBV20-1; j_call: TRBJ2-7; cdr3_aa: SARGTVYEQY
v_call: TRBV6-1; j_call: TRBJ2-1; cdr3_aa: ASSQTGRIEQF
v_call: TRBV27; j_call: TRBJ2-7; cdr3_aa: ASSALQGIYEQY
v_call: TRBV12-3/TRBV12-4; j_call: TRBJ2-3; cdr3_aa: ASSPGTGKAGYTDTQY
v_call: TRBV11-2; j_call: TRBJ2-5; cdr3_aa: ASSLSRATETQY
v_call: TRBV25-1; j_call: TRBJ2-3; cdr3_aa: PQQEDTQY
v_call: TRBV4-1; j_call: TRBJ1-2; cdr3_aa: ASSQQNRDGPNYGYT
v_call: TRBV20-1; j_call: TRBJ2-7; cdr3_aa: SASGRGDEQY
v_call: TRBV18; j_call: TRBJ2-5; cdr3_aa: ASSRVSGVAETQY
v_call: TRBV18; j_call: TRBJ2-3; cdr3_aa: ASSGTSGFTDTQY
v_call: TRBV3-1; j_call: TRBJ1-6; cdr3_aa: ASSQLRGSPLH
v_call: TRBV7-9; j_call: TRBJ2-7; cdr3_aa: ASSLFSSYEQY
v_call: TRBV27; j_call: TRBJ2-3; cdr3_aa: ASSLARSTDTQY
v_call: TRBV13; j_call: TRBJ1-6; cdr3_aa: ASSLGPGGTYSPLH
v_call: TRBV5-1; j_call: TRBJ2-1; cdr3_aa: ASSLRVGIQTGHNEQF
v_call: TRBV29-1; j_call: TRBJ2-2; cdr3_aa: SVQEGFVGELF
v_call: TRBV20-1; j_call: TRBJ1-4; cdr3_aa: SAGVTTNEKLF
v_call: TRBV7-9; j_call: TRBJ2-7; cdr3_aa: ASSSAADPYEQY
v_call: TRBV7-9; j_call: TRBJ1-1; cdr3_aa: ASSLRQGSTGLSTEAF
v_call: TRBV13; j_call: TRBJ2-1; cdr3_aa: ASSLQAELNEQF
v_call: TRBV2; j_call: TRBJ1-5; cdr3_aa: ASTAGEGQPQH
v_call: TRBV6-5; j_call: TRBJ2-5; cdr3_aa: ASSYNGAGETQY
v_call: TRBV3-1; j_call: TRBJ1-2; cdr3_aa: ASSLGQPSYGYT
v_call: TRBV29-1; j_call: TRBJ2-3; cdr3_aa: SVGSGYTDTQY
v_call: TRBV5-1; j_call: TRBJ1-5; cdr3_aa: ASSLGDPNQPQH
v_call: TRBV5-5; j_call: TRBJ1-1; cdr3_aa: ASSFVKMDTEAF
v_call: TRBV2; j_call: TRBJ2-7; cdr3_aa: ASIPGQYYEQY
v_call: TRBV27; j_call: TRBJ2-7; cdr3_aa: ASSHQSGLADEQY
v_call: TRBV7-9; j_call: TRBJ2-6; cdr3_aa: ASRWALSGANVLT
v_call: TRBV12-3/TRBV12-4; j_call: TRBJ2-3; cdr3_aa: ASTKDRTDTQS
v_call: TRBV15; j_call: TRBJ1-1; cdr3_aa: ATTNVGDTEAF
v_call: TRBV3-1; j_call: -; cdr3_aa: ASSPTSGNYEQF
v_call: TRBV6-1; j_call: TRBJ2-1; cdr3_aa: ASVALAGGPNEQF
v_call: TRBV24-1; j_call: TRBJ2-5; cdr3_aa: ATSDLSRKETQY
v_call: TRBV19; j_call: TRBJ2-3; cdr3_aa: ASSIPGSTDTQY
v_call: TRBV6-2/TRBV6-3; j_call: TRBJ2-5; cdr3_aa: ASSYSPRAGRQETQY
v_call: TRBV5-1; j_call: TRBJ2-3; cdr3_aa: ASSLQHLGTDTQY
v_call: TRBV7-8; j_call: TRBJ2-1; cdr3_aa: ASSLRAGGDIGLRYNEQF
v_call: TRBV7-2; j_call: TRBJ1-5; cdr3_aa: ASSLAAPGQGNQPQH
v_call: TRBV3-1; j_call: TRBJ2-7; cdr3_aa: ASATLYEQY
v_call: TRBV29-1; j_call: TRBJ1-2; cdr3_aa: SVEQEPFYGYT
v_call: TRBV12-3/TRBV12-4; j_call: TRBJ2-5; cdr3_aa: ASSFGSSGSSWETQY
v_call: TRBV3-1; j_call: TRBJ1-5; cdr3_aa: ASSQGSDQPQH